Shown below are 11 T cell receptor beta chains from a single sample sequenced in a study of blood T cell repertoires in COVID-19. Clones were read by immunoSEQ multiplex PCR, and TCRdb kept only the in-frame ones, dropping some. The table lists some 380,000 clones, around 90% of them singletons. The sequencing sample was made of peripheral blood. The receptors were sampled from a man between 18 and 29 years old with active or convalescent COVID-19.

This chain links TRBV19 with TRBJ1-1; 8 nucleotides align to TRBD1. The CDR3 spans 13 residues. Germline V gene sequence: CDR1 LNHDA, CDR2 SQIVND (reference sequence). J gave up 3 bases and V 7 bases, and 4 bases lay outside the gene matches. The CDR3 DNA sequence: TGTGCCAGTAATACAGGGGGGGACACTGAAGCTTTCTTT. Encoded protein: CASNTGGDTEAFF.

The gene calls are TRBV7-2 and TRBJ1-2; tentative D call: TRBD1 (5 bases). CDR1 SGHTA and CDR2 FQGNSA come from the germline V gene. Trimming cost V 1 base and J 5 bases, with 8 bases left between them. CDR3 length: 13 residues. The CDR3 DNA is TGTGCCAGCAGCTTAGGGGGCTTGTATGGCTACACCTTC. As protein: CASSLGGLYGYTF.

This chain uses TRBV19 with TRBJ2-3; 13 bases map to TRBD2. J gave up 4 bases and V 0 bases, and 7 bases lay outside the gene matches. The CDR3 spans 18 residues. Germline CDR1 is LNHDA and CDR2 is SQIVND (reference sequence). CDR3 coding DNA: TGTGCCAGTAGTATAGATCCCCCCGGACTAGCGGGGGCAGATACGCAGTATTTT. Translation gives CASSIDPPGLAGADTQYF.

The chain combines TRBV28 with TRBJ2-7; a weak D match, TRBD1 (5 bases). V was trimmed by 10 bases and J by 4 bases, leaving 8 bases between them. Per germline, CDR1 MDHEN and CDR2 SYDVKM. This CDR3 is 10 amino acids long. CDR3 sequence: CATRGYEQYF. CDR3 DNA: TGTGCCACAAGGGGTTACGAGCAGTACTTC.

The CDR3 DNA is TGTGCCACCAGTGAGACTAGGCTGGGTCCCGGGGAGCTGTTTTTT. The encoded protein is CATSETRLGPGELFF. The chain recombines TRBV24-1 with TRBJ2-2; tentative D call: TRBD2 (6 bases). Trimming stripped 4 bases from V and 6 bases from J, with 14 bases between. CDR3 length equals 15 residues. CDR1 KGHDR and CDR2 SFDVKD come from the germline V gene.

This rearrangement joins TRBV5-1 to TRBJ2-5; no firm D call. The CDR3 has 15 amino acids. Germline assignment: CDR1 SGHRS and CDR2 YFSETQ. The V and J ends lost 0 bases and 4 bases respectively, with 13 bases between them. Here the CDR3 reads CASSLVSAGRETQYF. The CDR3 nucleotides are TGCGCCAGCAGCTTGGTTTCGGCAGGAAGAGAGACCCAGTACTTC.

The rearrangement joins TRBV4-1 to TRBJ1-2; D not certain. This CDR3 is 15 amino acids long. Germline-derived CDR1 and CDR2 are MGHRA and YSYEKL. V dropped 1 base and J dropped 1 base, with 10 bases sitting between them. CDR3 sequence reads: CASSQVQSGNYGYTF. The CDR3 region has the DNA TGCGCCAGCAGCCAAGTTCAGTCTGGTAACTATGGCTACACCTTC.

The rearrangement uses TRBV5-6 and TRBJ1-4; 7 positions agree with TRBD1. The CDR3 consists of 17 residues. CDR1 is SGHDT and CDR2 is YYEEEE in the germline V gene. Unmatched junction bases numbered 7, after V lost 1 base and J lost 1 base. CDR3: CASSLRGPRGTNEKLFF. The CDR3 nucleotides are TGTGCCAGCAGCTTGAGGGGGCCCCGGGGAACTAATGAAAAACTGTTTTTT.

The chain uses TRBV4-1 and TRBJ2-7; 7 bases fit TRBD1. CDR3 length: 14 amino acids. The V and J ends lost 4 bases and 4 bases, in that order; junction bases with no gene match: 7. The germline CDR1 and CDR2 sequences are MGHRA and YSYEKL. The CDR3 spells CASSRPGQRYEQYF. The DNA for the CDR3 is TGCGCCAGCAGCCGGCCGGGACAGCGTTACGAGCAGTACTTC.

The J gene is TRBJ2-1, the V gene TRBV10-3, with 11 positions matching TRBD2. This CDR3 comprises 17 residues. Trimming at V came to 3 bases and at J to 1 base, leaving 5 bases not matched to a gene. Germline V gives CDR1 ENHRY, CDR2 SYGVKD. CDR3 loop: CAISELSSGGSYNEQFF. In DNA form, the CDR3 reads TGTGCCATCAGTGAATTGTCTAGCGGGGGGTCCTACAATGAGCAGTTCTTC.

V usage is TRBV9 and J usage is TRBJ1-1; D remains ambiguous. CDR1 and CDR2 (germline): SGDLS, YYNGEE. V was cut by 5 bases and J by 8 bases, with 16 bases left in between. The CDR3 loop spans 13 amino acids. In DNA, the CDR3 is TGTGCCAGCAGGGAGGCCCAGACGAACGAAGCTTTCTTT. As protein: CASREAQTNEAFF.